These T cell receptor beta chains were read from a single sample in a study of cytomegalovirus exposure and HLA in healthy donors. Profiled with immunoSEQ multiplex PCR; TCRdb holds only in-frame clones, not every one. Of some 150,000 clones listed, around 79% were seen once; the top ten hold roughly 6.7%. Sequenced sample: PBMCs. The receptors originated from a middle-aged woman in good health and CMV-seropositive. The CDR3 runs from the conserved cysteine through the conserved F or W. A D gene is named only where the DNA matches it firmly. Clone size is given for some rows only: seen once, a few or many times, or a class if the clone is expanded.

>15|TRBV6-5|TRBD2|TRBJ2-7|-
TGTGCCAGCAGTTCTGGAGCGGGGGGCCTATACGAGCAGTACTTC
CASSSGAGGLYEQYF
>15|TRBV27|-|TRBJ1-6|-
TGTGCCAGCAGTTTTCATCGTGACACCGGTTCACCCCTCCACTTT
CASSFHRDTGSPLHF
>13|TRBV29-1|TRBD1|TRBJ2-2|-
TGCAGCGCCGACAGGGGAGGCACCGGGGAGCTGTTTTTT
CSADRGGTGELFF
>16|TRBV7-6|TRBD2|TRBJ2-3|few
TGTGCCAGCAGCCTGGGACTAGCGGGGACCTTGGATACGCAGTATTTT
CASSLGLAGTLDTQYF
>13|TRBV11-2|-|TRBJ2-7|few
TGTGCCAGCAGCGGACTGTCTTCCTACGAGCAGTACTTC
CASSGLSSYEQYF
>14|TRBV10-3|TRBD1|TRBJ1-6|-
TGTGCCATCAGTGAGCCTGACAGGGGCTCACCCCTCCACTTT
CAISEPDRGSPLHF
>15|TRBV18|TRBD1|TRBJ1-6|-
TGTGCCAGCTCACCACCCGGACAGGGGAGTTCACCCCTCCACTTT
CASSPPGQGSSPLHF
>16|TRBV7-2|TRBD2|TRBJ2-5|once
TGTGCCAGCAGCTTCGGGAGGCGGGGGAAACAAGAGACCCAGTACTTC
CASSFGRRGKQETQYF
>14|TRBV6-1|TRBD1|TRBJ1-2|-
TGTGCCAGCAGTGGGACAGGGAAATTGGAAGGCTACACCTTC
CASSGTGKLEGYTF
>12|TRBV6-1|TRBD1|TRBJ2-7|-
TGTGCCAGCAGGGGACAGGACTACGAGCAGTACTTC
CASRGQDYEQYF
>14|TRBV6-6|-|TRBJ1-5|once
TGTGCCAGCAACTCGGACGGGGGCAATCAGCCCCAGCATTTT
CASNSDGGNQPQHF